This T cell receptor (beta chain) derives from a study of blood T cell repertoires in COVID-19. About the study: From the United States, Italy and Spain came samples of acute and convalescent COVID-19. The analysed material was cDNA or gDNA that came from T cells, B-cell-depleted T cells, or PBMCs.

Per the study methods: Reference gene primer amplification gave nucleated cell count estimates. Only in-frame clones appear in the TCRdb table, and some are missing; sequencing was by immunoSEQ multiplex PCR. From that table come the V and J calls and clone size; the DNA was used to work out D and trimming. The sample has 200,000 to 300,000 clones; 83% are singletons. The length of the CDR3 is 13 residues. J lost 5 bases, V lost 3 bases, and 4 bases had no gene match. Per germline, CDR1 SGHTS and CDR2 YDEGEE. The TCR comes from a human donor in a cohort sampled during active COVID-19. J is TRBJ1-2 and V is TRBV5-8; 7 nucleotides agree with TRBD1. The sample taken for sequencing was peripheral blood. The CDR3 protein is CASSSDRSYGYTF. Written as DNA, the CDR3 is TGTGCCAGCAGCTCGGACAGGTCGTATGGCTACACCTTC. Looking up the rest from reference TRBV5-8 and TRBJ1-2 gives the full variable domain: EAGVTQSPTHLIKTRGQQATLRCSPISGHTSVYWYQQALGLGLQFLLWYDEGEERNRGNFPPRFSGRQFPNYSSELNVNALELEDSALYLCASSSDRSYGYTFGSGTRLTVV.